The clone carrying this T cell receptor beta chain was counted between two and nine times. TCRdb ran MiXCR on the 5' RACE reads and lists one entry per CDR3 protein. This repertoire shows around 77,000 distinct CDR3 sequences, 13% to 15% found once; its top ten account for 3% to 4.5%. The entry originates in a study of early T cells in non-severe SARS-CoV-2 infection. CDR1 is SGHTA, CDR2 FQGNSA, per germline. After removal of 6 bases from V and 6 bases from J, the junction contained 8 bases not matched to a gene. The CDR3 consists of 15 residues. The sequence derives from an adult who was a healthcare worker with PCR-confirmed SARS-CoV-2 infection or an uninfected control (not recorded which). The input for sequencing was whole blood, taken at baseline. This chain uses TRBV7-2 with TRBJ2-2; 9 bases are shared with TRBD2. The CDR3, as DNA: TGTGCCAGCAGATATAGCGGGAGAGGGTCCGGGGAGCTGTTTTTT. Protein product: CASRYSGRGSGELFF.